The clone carrying this T cell receptor beta chain has a single count. Methods used by the authors: Using reference gene primer amplification, nucleated cell counts were estimated. Generated by immunoSEQ multiplex PCR, the TCRdb table keeps only in-frame clones and is missing some. V, J and clone size were drawn from that table, and D and trimming were deduced from the DNA. This table has 150,000 to 200,000 clones, 90% appearing once. The germline V gene has CDR1 SGHVS and CDR2 FQNEAQ. Losses at the gene ends were 5 bases for V and 3 bases for J; bases not matched to a gene: 10. CDR3 size: 15 residues. The sample belongs to a study of blood T cell repertoires in COVID-19. For the study at large: From the United States, Italy and Spain came samples of acute and convalescent COVID-19.

Source material: peripheral blood. V is TRBV7-8 and J is TRBJ2-7; TRBD2 matches 7 bases. The TCR originated in a man in his fifties or sixties with acute or convalescent COVID-19. CDR3 sequence: CASSGGGLIRYEQYF. The CDR3 DNA reads TGTGCCAGCAGCGGGGGGGGACTTATACGCTACGAGCAGTACTTC.